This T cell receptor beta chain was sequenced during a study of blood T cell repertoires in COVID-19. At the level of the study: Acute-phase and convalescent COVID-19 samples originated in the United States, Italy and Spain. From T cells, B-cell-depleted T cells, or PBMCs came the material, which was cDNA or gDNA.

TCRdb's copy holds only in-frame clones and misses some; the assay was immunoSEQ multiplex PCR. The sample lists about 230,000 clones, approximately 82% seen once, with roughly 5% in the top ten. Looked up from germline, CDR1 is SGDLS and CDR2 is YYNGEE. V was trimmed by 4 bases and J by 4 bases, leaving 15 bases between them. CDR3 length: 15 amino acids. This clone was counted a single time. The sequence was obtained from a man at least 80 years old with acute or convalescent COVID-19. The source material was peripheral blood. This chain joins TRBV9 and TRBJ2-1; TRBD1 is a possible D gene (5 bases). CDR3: CASSPSGSTYNEQFF. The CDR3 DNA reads TGTGCCAGCAGCCCCTCAGGGTCAACTTACAATGAGCAGTTCTTC.